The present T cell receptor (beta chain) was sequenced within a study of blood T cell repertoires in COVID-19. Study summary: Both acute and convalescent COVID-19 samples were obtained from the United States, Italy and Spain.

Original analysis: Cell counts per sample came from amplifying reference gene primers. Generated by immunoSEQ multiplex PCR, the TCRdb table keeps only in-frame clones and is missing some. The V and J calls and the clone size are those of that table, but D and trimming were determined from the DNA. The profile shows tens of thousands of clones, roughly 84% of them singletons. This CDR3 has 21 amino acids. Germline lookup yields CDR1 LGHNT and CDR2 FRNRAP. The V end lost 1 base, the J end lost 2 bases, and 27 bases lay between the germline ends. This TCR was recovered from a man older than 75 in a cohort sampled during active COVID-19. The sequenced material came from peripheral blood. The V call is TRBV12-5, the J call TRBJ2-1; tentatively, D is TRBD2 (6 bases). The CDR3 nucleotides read TGTGCTAGTGGTTTGGCAGAGAAACTTCGGATAGCGGAGGGAACCTACAATGAGCAGTTCTTC. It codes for CASGLAEKLRIAEGTYNEQFF.